This TCR beta chain came from a study of T cell responses to AZD1222 COVID-19 vaccine. The wider study: Analyses pooled second doses at about 4 or about 12 weeks. Whole-study results and caveats: Epitopes outside B.1.351 and B.1.1.7 mutated regions reportedly drew nearly half of spike TCRs. A mostly white British donor set with more females was recruited, and clonal diversity was possibly underestimated. Just five or six AZD1222 recipients were seropositive at baseline.

Germline CDR1 MNHNY, CDR2 SVGAGI (reference sequence). Trimming cost V 8 bases and J 3 bases; bases outside gene matches: 5. The CDR3 has 13 amino acids. Sequencing used immunoSEQ multiplex PCR; TCRdb keeps in-frame clones, though not all of them. The sample includes roughly 78,000 clones, about 82% of them seen just once. About this clone itself: The antigen is undetermined.

The material sequenced was peripheral blood, taken on day 0 of AZD1222 vaccination. This receptor was identified in an adult in good health. The chain uses TRBV6-6 and TRBJ1-1, with 8 bases lining up with TRBD1. CDR3 residues: CASEGTGYTEAFF. CDR3 DNA: TGTGCCAGCGAAGGGACAGGCTACACTGAAGCTTTCTTT.